This TCR beta chain was captured in a study of T cell responses to AZD1222 COVID-19 vaccine. Study-level points and caveats: In the spike-specific TCR repertoire, nearly half reportedly target unmutated variant regions.

Of note for this clone: Its antigen is unidentified.

This table comes from immunoSEQ multiplex PCR, and its TCRdb copy is limited to in-frame clones, with some not included. The sample lists around 200,000 clones, approximately 93% occurring once. Germline V lookup: CDR1 SEHNR, CDR2 FQNEAQ (reference sequence). The CDR3 has 13 residues. The germline V and J ends were trimmed by 3 bases and 5 bases, with 10 bases remaining between them. The sequencing here drew on peripheral blood, taken on day 0 of AZD1222 vaccination. The clonotype originates from an adult in good health. The rearrangement joins TRBV7-9 to TRBJ1-2; D gene unclear. The CDR3: CASSFAGRYGYTF. DNA for the CDR3: TGTGCCAGCAGCTTCGCGGGAAGGTATGGCTACACCTTC.